This T cell receptor beta chain was sequenced during a study of blood T cell repertoires in COVID-19. The wider study: Acute and convalescent COVID-19 samples came from the United States, Italy and Spain. The analysed material was cDNA or gDNA that came from T cells, B-cell-depleted T cells, or PBMCs.

Cohorts were based on clinical histories the participants reported. Symptom resolution, clearance, or two negative PCRs marked the recovered donors of Cohort 3. Measured with immunoSEQ multiplex PCR; TCRdb has only the in-frame clones, and not every one. The profile shows fewer than 350,000 clones, approximately 88% of them singletons. This CDR3 contains 15 residues. Germline values: CDR1 MNHEY, CDR2 SVGAGI. Losses at the gene ends were 6 bases for V and 2 bases for J; bases not matched to a gene: 8. This chain links TRBV6-5 with TRBJ1-2; 8 bases match TRBD1. The sample was PBMCs or T cells enriched from blood (not recorded which). This TCR derives from a woman aged 40 to 50 who had recovered from COVID-19. CDR3 loop: CASSRRQGTNYGYTF. In DNA, the CDR3 is TGTGCCAGCAGCCGGAGACAGGGGACAAACTATGGCTACACCTTC.